The present T cell receptor (beta chain) was sequenced within a study of blood T cell repertoires in COVID-19. About the research overall: Whether acute or convalescent, the COVID-19 samples came from the United States, Italy and Spain.

Sequencing was performed with immunoSEQ multiplex PCR; in TCRdb, only in-frame clones are kept and a portion is missing. The sample has 92,000 or so clones; roughly 70% are singletons. There are 17 residues in the CDR3. The germline gives CDR1 MRHNA, CDR2 SNTAGT. The V gene end was trimmed by 0 bases and the J gene end by 3 bases; junction bases not matched to a gene: 8. The table lists this clone with a few counts. This chain connects TRBV6-4 to TRBJ1-2; TRBD1 aligns across 9 bases. Sequences were obtained from peripheral blood. This TCR derives from a woman older than 75 with acute or convalescent COVID-19. The CDR3 protein is CASSDSIRTGAHYGYTF. The CDR3 DNA reads TGTGCCAGCAGTGACTCGATCAGGACAGGGGCCCACTATGGCTACACCTTC.